This is a list of T cell receptor beta chains from one sample in a study of blood T cells in healthy people across ages. TCRdb independently ran MiXCR on the 5' RACE reads; one entry per CDR3 protein. The data show 600,000 to 650,000 distinct CDR3 sequences, with under 70% seen just once and over 30% held by the top ten. The specimen was blood. Receptors were obtained from a man in his fifties or sixties in good health. CDR3s include the opening cysteine and the closing phenylalanine or tryptophan. The order of the fields is J gene, V gene, D gene, clone size, CDR3 protein, CDR3 DNA. A D gene is named only where the DNA matches it firmly. Size is stated for part of the rows, as once, few or many counts, or as a class when the clone is expanded.

J gene: TRBJ1-6; V gene: TRBV7-9; D gene: .; clone size: few; CDR3 protein: CASSEPGTLISPLHF; CDR3 DNA: TGTGCCAGCAGCGAACCAGGGACCCTTATCTCACCCCTCCACTTT
J gene: TRBJ2-3; V gene: TRBV7-2; D gene: .; clone size: many; CDR3 protein: CASSFLASQYF; CDR3 DNA: TGTGCCAGCAGCTTCCTAGCGTCGCAGTATTTT
J gene: TRBJ2-2; V gene: TRBV9; D gene: .; clone size: .; CDR3 protein: CASSEGPGNTGELFF; CDR3 DNA: TGTGCCAGCAGCGAAGGTCCAGGTAACACCGGGGAGCTGTTTTTT
J gene: TRBJ2-7; V gene: TRBV27; D gene: .; clone size: few; CDR3 protein: CASSLLTARSLYEQYF; CDR3 DNA: TGTGCCAGCAGTTTGCTGACAGCCCGTAGTCTCTACGAGCAGTACTTC
J gene: TRBJ2-4; V gene: TRBV7-9; D gene: .; clone size: .; CDR3 protein: CASSPPAVEAKNIQYF; CDR3 DNA: TGTGCCAGCAGCCCACCAGCCGTGGAAGCCAAAAACATTCAGTACTTC
J gene: TRBJ1-1; V gene: TRBV7-9; D gene: TRBD1; clone size: once; CDR3 protein: CASSLGAGGGNTEAFF; CDR3 DNA: TGTGCCAGCAGCTTAGGGGCAGGGGGAGGGAACACTGAAGCTTTCTTT
J gene: TRBJ1-5; V gene: TRBV12-3/TRBV12-4; D gene: .; clone size: few; CDR3 protein: CASSRANQPQHF; CDR3 DNA: TGTGCCAGCAGTAGGGCGAATCAGCCCCAGCATTTT
J gene: TRBJ2-5; V gene: TRBV27; D gene: .; clone size: .; CDR3 protein: CASSPRGWATETQYF; CDR3 DNA: TGTGCCAGCAGTCCGAGAGGCTGGGCCACAGAGACCCAGTACTTC
J gene: TRBJ1-5; V gene: TRBV2; D gene: .; clone size: .; CDR3 protein: CASSEILYSNQPQHF; CDR3 DNA: TGTGCCAGCAGTGAAATACTTTATAGCAATCAGCCCCAGCATTTT
J gene: TRBJ1-1; V gene: TRBV3-1; D gene: .; clone size: .; CDR3 protein: CASSPGWQGNMNTEAFF; CDR3 DNA: TGTGCCAGCAGCCCCGGGTGGCAGGGCAATATGAACACTGAAGCTTTCTTT
J gene: TRBJ2-7; V gene: TRBV7-2; D gene: TRBD2; clone size: .; CDR3 protein: CASSLVLGLRGSSYEQYF; CDR3 DNA: TGTGCCAGCAGCTTAGTCCTGGGGTTGCGGGGGAGTTCCTACGAGCAGTACTTC
J gene: TRBJ2-7; V gene: TRBV6-2/TRBV6-3; D gene: TRBD2; clone size: .; CDR3 protein: CASSKIAGFSSYEQYF; CDR3 DNA: TGTGCCAGCAGCAAAATAGCGGGGTTCAGCTCCTACGAGCAGTACTTC
J gene: TRBJ1-2; V gene: TRBV5-1; D gene: .; clone size: once; CDR3 protein: CASSLDNLQLGGYTF; CDR3 DNA: TGCGCCAGCAGCTTGGATAACCTCCAGTTGGGGGGCTACACCTTC
J gene: TRBJ2-5; V gene: TRBV2; D gene: .; clone size: .; CDR3 protein: CASSASWETQYF; CDR3 DNA: TGTGCCAGCAGTGCTAGCTGGGAGACCCAGTACTTC
J gene: TRBJ2-7; V gene: TRBV10-3; D gene: .; clone size: .; CDR3 protein: CAISDRTTTSYEQYF; CDR3 DNA: TGTGCCATCAGTGATCGGACGACCACCTCCTACGAGCAGTACTTC
J gene: TRBJ1-2; V gene: TRBV27; D gene: .; clone size: .; CDR3 protein: CASSMGGDGYTF; CDR3 DNA: TGTGCCAGCAGTATGGGGGGGGATGGCTACACCTTC
J gene: TRBJ2-3; V gene: TRBV11-2; D gene: .; clone size: .; CDR3 protein: CASSLGDPGADTQYF; CDR3 DNA: TGTGCCAGCAGCTTAGGGGATCCAGGAGCAGATACGCAGTATTTT